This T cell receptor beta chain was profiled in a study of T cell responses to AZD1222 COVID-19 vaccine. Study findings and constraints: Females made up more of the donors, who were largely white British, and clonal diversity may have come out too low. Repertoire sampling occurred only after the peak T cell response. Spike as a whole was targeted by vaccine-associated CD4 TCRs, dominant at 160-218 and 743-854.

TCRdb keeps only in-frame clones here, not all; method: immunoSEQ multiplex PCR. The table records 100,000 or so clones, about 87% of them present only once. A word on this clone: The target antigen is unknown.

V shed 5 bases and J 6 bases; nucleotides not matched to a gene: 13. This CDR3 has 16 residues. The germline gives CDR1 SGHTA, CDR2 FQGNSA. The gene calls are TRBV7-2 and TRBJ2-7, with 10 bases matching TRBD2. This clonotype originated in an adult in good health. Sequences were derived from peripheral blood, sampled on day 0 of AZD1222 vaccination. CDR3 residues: CASSPRLAGIPGEQYF. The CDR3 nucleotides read TGTGCCAGCAGCCCCCGACTAGCGGGTATCCCCGGCGAGCAGTACTTC.